A selection of T cell receptor beta chains follows, all from one sample in a study of T cell repertoires in cytomegalovirus infection. These TCRs are of unknown antigen specificity. Each CDR3 protein is one row after TCRdb ran MiXCR on the reads. Counted here are approximately 130,000 distinct CDR3 sequences, roughly a quarter occurring once; the ten biggest clones make up roughly 33%. The sample comprised PBMCs, sequenced either directly or after in vitro stimulation (not recorded which). The receptors were gathered from a human donor in good health (CMV status not recorded). Some clones in this sample may be carry-over from other donors' samples. Each CDR3 is given with its conserved first and last residue. A D gene is named only where the DNA matches it firmly. Some rows mark clone size as missing; the rest say once, few, many or name a class of expanded clone.

>-|TRBJ1-4|TRBD1|TRBV6-5
TGTGCCAGCACCGACAGGGAGGTCGGTGAAAAACTGTTTTTT
CASTDREVGEKLFF
>few|TRBJ1-1|-|TRBV6-6
TGTGCCAGCAATGCCGAGACTGAAGCTTTCTTT
CASNAETEAFF
>few|TRBJ2-7|-|TRBV4-3
TGCGCCAGCAGCCAAGCTTGGCACGATACCTACGAGCAGTACTTC
CASSQAWHDTYEQYF
>many|TRBJ2-5|TRBD1|TRBV19
TGTGCCAGCAGCCGGACAGGGCAGGAGACCCAGTACTTC
CASSRTGQETQYF
>-|TRBJ2-7|TRBD2|TRBV4-1
TGTGCCAGCAGCCAAGATGCCAGCGGGAGGTCCTACGAGCAGTACTTC
CASSQDASGRSYEQYF
>-|TRBJ2-1|TRBD1|TRBV5-4
TGTGCCAGCAGTTTCCGGGGACAGGAAAAGCAGTTCTTC
CASSFRGQEKQFF
>-|TRBJ1-2|-|TRBV10-3
TGTGCCATCAGTGAGTCAAGGAACACCCATGGCTACACCTTC
CAISESRNTHGYTF
>few|TRBJ2-1|-|TRBV18
TGTGCCAGCTCACCAGAGGGCCCCTATTTCTTC
CASSPEGPYFF
>many|TRBJ1-2|-|TRBV28
TGTGCCAGCAACACCCCGGGCACACAGGGCTTCTATGGCTACACCTTC
CASNTPGTQGFYGYTF
>-|TRBJ1-2|-|TRBV20-1
TGCAGTGCTAGAGCAGGGGTAGACTACACCTTC
CSARAGVDYTF
>-|TRBJ1-1|-|TRBV7-9
TGTGCCAGCAGCTTAGTCGCTGAGAACACTGAAGCTTTCTTT
CASSLVAENTEAFF
>-|TRBJ2-1|TRBD1|TRBV12-5
TGTGCTAGTGGACTAACTTCCATCCAGGGGGCCGGGTTCTTC
CASGLTSIQGAGFF
>-|TRBJ2-1|-|TRBV5-1
TGCGCCAGCAGCTTTAATACCTACAATGAGCAGTTCTTC
CASSFNTYNEQFF
>once|TRBJ1-5|TRBD1|TRBV6-2/TRBV6-3
TGTGCCAGCGCCGACAGGGGTAATCAGCCCCAGCATTTT
CASADRGNQPQHF
>many|TRBJ1-2|TRBD1|TRBV6-1
TGTGCCAGCAGCCCATGGGACAGAGTCTATGGCTACACCTTC
CASSPWDRVYGYTF
>few|TRBJ1-1|-|TRBV7-2
TGTGCCAGCAGCTTTCAGGGAACCATGAACACTGAAGCTTTCTTT
CASSFQGTMNTEAFF
>-|TRBJ2-7|TRBD1|TRBV6-6
TGTGCCAGCAGGGGACAGGTCCGGGATGAGCAGTACTTC
CASRGQVRDEQYF
>-|TRBJ2-2|-|TRBV6-2/TRBV6-3
TGTGCCAGCAGTTACTCTGGCGACACCGGGGAGCTGTTTTTT
CASSYSGDTGELFF
>few|TRBJ1-4|TRBD1|TRBV4-1
TGCGCCAGCAGCCGGACAGGGTCTGATCAAGGTGAAAAACTGTTTTTT
CASSRTGSDQGEKLFF
>-|TRBJ1-6|-|TRBV6-1
TGTGCCAGCAGTGAAGGGTTTACAGCCGTGGGACCCCTCCACTTT
CASSEGFTAVGPLHF
>few|TRBJ2-7|-|TRBV6-2/TRBV6-3
TGTGCCAGCAGTTACAGTGGAGGGTCGACAACCTACGAGCAGTACTTC
CASSYSGGSTTYEQYF
>-|TRBJ2-2|TRBD1|TRBV7-2
TGTGCCAGCAGCTTCGACAGGGGGCGTACCGGGGAGCTGTTTTTT
CASSFDRGRTGELFF
>-|TRBJ2-2|-|TRBV6-5
TGTGCCAGCAGTTACTGGGGGGACACGACGAACACCGGGGAGCTGTTTTTT
CASSYWGDTTNTGELFF
>few|TRBJ2-6|-|TRBV6-8
TGTGCCAGCAGTTATAGGATGAACTCTGGGGCCAACGTCCTGACTTTC
CASSYRMNSGANVLTF
>-|TRBJ2-7|TRBD1|TRBV20-1
TGCAGTGCTGTCCCGGGACAGGACTACGAGCAGTACTTC
CSAVPGQDYEQYF
>few|TRBJ2-3|-|TRBV7-2
TGTGCCAGCAGCTCGGACTACACGAGGGTGTCCACAGATACGCAGTATTTT
CASSSDYTRVSTDTQYF
>-|TRBJ1-1|-|TRBV6-6
TGTGCCAGCAGTTCTCCAGCAGATGAAGCTTTCTTT
CASSSPADEAFF
>few|TRBJ2-4|TRBD2|TRBV4-1
TGCGCCAGCAGCCAAGGACTAGCGGGAGGGCCTGGCAAAAACATTCAGTACTTC
CASSQGLAGGPGKNIQYF
>few|TRBJ2-1|TRBD2|TRBV6-2/TRBV6-3
TGTGCCAGCAGTTACTCTATAGCGGGAGGACTTAACAATGAGCAGTTCTTC
CASSYSIAGGLNNEQFF
>-|TRBJ2-3|TRBD2|TRBV20-1
TGCAGTGCGAGAGCGGGAAGCACAGATACGCAGTATTTT
CSARAGSTDTQYF
>few|TRBJ2-1|-|TRBV7-8
TGTGCCAGCAGCGGCCGGGACTCGCTCTACTCCTACAATGAGCAGTTCTTC
CASSGRDSLYSYNEQFF
>-|TRBJ2-2|-|TRBV5-4
TGTGCCAGCAGCTTGAACAGGGCTAACACCGGGGAGCTGTTTTTT
CASSLNRANTGELFF
>-|TRBJ1-1|-|TRBV20-1
TGCAGTGCAAACGAGGGTCTCGCGATGAACACTGAAGCTTTCTTT
CSANEGLAMNTEAFF
>-|TRBJ1-1|-|TRBV5-1
TGCGCCAGCAGCTTGGGACAGGAGGGGAGGACTGAAGCTTTCTTT
CASSLGQEGRTEAFF
>-|TRBJ2-7|-|TRBV12-3/TRBV12-4
TGTGCCAGCACCCTGGGCTACGAGCAGTACTTC
CASTLGYEQYF
>-|TRBJ2-1|TRBD2|TRBV6-2/TRBV6-3
TGTGCCAGCAGTCCCCTAGCGGGAGCTGGAAATGAGCAGTTCTTC
CASSPLAGAGNEQFF
>-|TRBJ2-6|-|TRBV12-3/TRBV12-4
TGTGCCAGTCGCCGCGGGGGCACTGGGGCCAACGTCCTGACTTTC
CASRRGGTGANVLTF
>many|TRBJ1-1|-|TRBV11-2
TGTGCCAGCAGCTTAGCCGGGAGGGGTGAAGCTTTCTTT
CASSLAGRGEAFF
>-|TRBJ2-1|TRBD2|TRBV2
TGTGCCAGCAAGACTAGCGGAGCTTACAATGAGCAGTTCTTC
CASKTSGAYNEQFF
>many|TRBJ1-1|-|TRBV28
TGTGCCAGCAGTTTACACGGACCGCTTACTGAAGCTTTCTTT
CASSLHGPLTEAFF
>few|TRBJ1-1|-|TRBV6-6
TGTGCCAGCAGTTACCTGGGGTTGGGAACTGAAGCTTTCTTT
CASSYLGLGTEAFF
>few|TRBJ1-2|-|TRBV19
TGTGCCAGTAGTACCCTTACCAGGGCACGGCCCAATAACTATGGCTACACCTTC
CASSTLTRARPNNYGYTF
>many|TRBJ1-2|-|TRBV7-2
TGTGCCAGCAGCTTAACAGGCGGCAACTATGGCTACACCTTC
CASSLTGGNYGYTF
>few|TRBJ1-1|-|TRBV27
TGTGCCAGCAGTCCGTCCTGGGGCGGCGCAGGGACTGAAGCTTTCTTT
CASSPSWGGAGTEAFF
>-|TRBJ2-2|-|TRBV20-1
TGCAGTGCTAGAGACCCCGGAGGGCCGTCCACCGGGGAGCTGTTTTTT
CSARDPGGPSTGELFF
>many|TRBJ2-5|-|TRBV7-2
TGTGCCAGCAGCCCCCAGGCGGTCCAAGAGACCCAGTACTTC
CASSPQAVQETQYF
>many|TRBJ2-2|TRBD2|TRBV7-2
TGTGCCAGCAGCTCACGACCCTTACTAGCGAGTAACACCGGGGAGCTGTTTTTT
CASSSRPLLASNTGELFF
>-|TRBJ2-6|TRBD2|TRBV6-5
TGTGCCAGCAGGTCGGGGAGGGGAAGAGATGGGGCCAACGTCCTGACTTTC
CASRSGRGRDGANVLTF
>-|TRBJ1-1|-|TRBV29-1
TGCAGCTCGGGACGGGAGGGCACTGAAGCTTTCTTT
CSSGREGTEAFF
>-|TRBJ2-1|-|TRBV19
TGTGCCAGTGCCACCCTGATATGGGGTAATGAGCAGTTCTTC
CASATLIWGNEQFF
>few|TRBJ1-2|TRBD1|TRBV3-1
TGTGCCAGCAGCCATCCCCGCCGGACAGGGGACTATGGCTACACCTTC
CASSHPRRTGDYGYTF
>many|TRBJ2-3|TRBD2|TRBV7-2
TGTGCCAGCAGCTTCCGGGAGGAGCTGGGCACAGATACGCAGTATTTT
CASSFREELGTDTQYF
>-|TRBJ1-5|-|TRBV27
TGTGCCAGCAGTACAGAAGCTTTGGGGATTCACGGCAATCAGCCCCAGCATTTT
CASSTEALGIHGNQPQHF
>-|TRBJ1-3|-|TRBV15
TGTGCCACCAGCAGAGATCCTAGGGAGAACTCTGGAAACACCATATATTTT
CATSRDPRENSGNTIYF
>few|TRBJ2-7|-|TRBV10-3
TGTGCCATCAAAAAGTCCTCGGAAGGTTACGACTACGAGCAGTACTTC
CAIKKSSEGYDYEQYF
>many|TRBJ2-5|TRBD2|TRBV27
TGTGCCAGCAGTTTCCTTTTTGTAGCGGGGTCGACCCAGTACTTC
CASSFLFVAGSTQYF
>many|TRBJ2-7|TRBD2|TRBV7-2
TGTGCCAGCAGCCCTCCTCCGACTAGCACTTACGAGCAGTACTTC
CASSPPPTSTYEQYF
>once|TRBJ2-7|-|TRBV7-2
TGTGCCAGCAGCCACGACTTCTACGAGCAGTACTTC
CASSHDFYEQYF